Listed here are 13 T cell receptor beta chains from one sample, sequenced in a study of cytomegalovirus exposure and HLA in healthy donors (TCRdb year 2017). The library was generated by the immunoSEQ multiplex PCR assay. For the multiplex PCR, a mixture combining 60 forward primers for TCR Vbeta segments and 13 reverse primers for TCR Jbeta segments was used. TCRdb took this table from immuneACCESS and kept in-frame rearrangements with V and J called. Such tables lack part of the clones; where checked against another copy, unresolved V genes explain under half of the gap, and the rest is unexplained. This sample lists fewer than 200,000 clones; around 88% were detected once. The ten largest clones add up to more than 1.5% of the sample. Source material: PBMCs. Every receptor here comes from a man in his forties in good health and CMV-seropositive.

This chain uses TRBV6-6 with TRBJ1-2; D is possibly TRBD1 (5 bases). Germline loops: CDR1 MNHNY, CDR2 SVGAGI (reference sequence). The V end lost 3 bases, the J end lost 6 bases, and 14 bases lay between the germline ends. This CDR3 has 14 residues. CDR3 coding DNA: TGTGCCAGCAGTTATTCAGGGCTAAGAGATGGCTACACCTTC. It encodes CASSYSGLRDGYTF.

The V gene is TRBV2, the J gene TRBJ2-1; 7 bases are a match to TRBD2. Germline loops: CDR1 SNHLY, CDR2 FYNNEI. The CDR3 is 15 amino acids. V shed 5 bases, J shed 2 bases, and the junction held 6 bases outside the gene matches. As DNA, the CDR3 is TGTGCCAGCAGTTCGCCTAGCGGACCCTACAATGAGCAGTTCTTC. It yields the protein CASSSPSGPYNEQFF.

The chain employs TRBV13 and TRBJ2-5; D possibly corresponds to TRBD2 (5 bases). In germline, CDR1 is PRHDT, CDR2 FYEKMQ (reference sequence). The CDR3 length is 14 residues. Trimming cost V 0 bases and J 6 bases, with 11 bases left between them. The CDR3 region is CASSLGRGRKTQYF. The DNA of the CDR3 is TGTGCCAGCAGCTTAGGCCGGGGTCGAAAGACCCAGTACTTC.

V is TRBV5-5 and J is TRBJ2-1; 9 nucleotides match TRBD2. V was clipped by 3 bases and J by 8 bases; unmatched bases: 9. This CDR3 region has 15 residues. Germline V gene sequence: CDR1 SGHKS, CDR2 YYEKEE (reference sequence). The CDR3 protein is CASSSSGTSSHEQFF. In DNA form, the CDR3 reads TGTGCCAGCAGCTCATCCGGGACTAGCTCCCATGAGCAGTTCTTC.

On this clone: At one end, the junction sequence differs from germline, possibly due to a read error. The CDR3 DNA follows: TGTGCCACCAGCAGAGCGCTACTAAGTACTGGGGCCAACGGCCTGACTTTC. It specifies CATSRALLSTGANGLTF. The chain has TRBV15 and TRBJ2-6; weak D call: TRBD1 (5 bases). The CDR3 extends over 17 amino acids. Germline V gene data show CDR1 as LNHNV and CDR2 as YYDKDF (reference sequence).

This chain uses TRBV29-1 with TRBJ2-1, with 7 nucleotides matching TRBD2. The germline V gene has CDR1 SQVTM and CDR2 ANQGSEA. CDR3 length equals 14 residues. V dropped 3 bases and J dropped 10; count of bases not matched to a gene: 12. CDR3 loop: CSVEEGGGGREQFF. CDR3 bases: TGCAGCGTTGAGGAAGGAGGCGGCGGGAGAGAGCAGTTCTTC.

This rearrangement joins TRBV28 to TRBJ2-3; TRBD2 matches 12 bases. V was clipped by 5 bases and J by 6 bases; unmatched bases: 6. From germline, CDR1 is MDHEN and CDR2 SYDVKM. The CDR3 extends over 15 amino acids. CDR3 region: CASSKLAGGGDTQYF. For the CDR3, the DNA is TGTGCCAGCAGTAAACTAGCGGGAGGTGGGGATACGCAGTATTTT.

The CDR3 loop is CASSVGPPSYEQYF. The CDR3 coding sequence is TGTGCCAGCAGCGTAGGGCCTCCCTCCTACGAGCAGTACTTC. The chain has TRBV9 and TRBJ2-7; D remains unclear. Germline V gene sequence: CDR1 SGDLS, CDR2 YYNGEE. V lost 0 bases to trimming and J lost 0 bases, with 7 bases between them. This CDR3 region has 14 residues.

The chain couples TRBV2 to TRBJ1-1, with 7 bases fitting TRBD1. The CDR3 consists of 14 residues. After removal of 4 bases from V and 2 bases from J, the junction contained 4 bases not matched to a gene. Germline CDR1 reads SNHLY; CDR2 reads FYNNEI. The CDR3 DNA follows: TGTGCCAGCAGTGGGCAGGGGGGAAACACTGAAGCTTTCTTT. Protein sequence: CASSGQGGNTEAFF.

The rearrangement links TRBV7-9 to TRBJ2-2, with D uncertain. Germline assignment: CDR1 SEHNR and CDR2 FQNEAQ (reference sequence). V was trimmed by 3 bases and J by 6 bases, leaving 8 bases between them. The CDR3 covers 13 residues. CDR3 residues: CASSFLGAGELFF. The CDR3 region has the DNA TGTGCCAGCAGCTTTTTGGGCGCCGGGGAGCTGTTTTTT. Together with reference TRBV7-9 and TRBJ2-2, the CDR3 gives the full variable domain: DTGVSQNPRHKITKRGQNVTFRCDPISEHNRLYWYRQTLGQGPEFLTYFQNEAQLEKSRLLSDRFSAERPKGSFSTLEIQRTEQGDSAMYLCASSFLGAGELFFGEGSRLTVL.

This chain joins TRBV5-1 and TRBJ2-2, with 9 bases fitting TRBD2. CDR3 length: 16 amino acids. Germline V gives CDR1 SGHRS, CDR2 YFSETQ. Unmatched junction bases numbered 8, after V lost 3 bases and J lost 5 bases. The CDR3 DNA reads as TGCGCCAGCAGCTCCTTGGAGCGGGAGGAGACCGGGGAGCTGTTTTTT. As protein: CASSSLEREETGELFF. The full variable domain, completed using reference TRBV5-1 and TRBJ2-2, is KAGVTQTPRYLIKTRGQQVTLSCSPISGHRSVSWYQQTPGQGLQFLFEYFSETQRNKGNFPGRFSGRQFSNSRSEMNVSTLELGDSALYLCASSSLEREETGELFFGEGSRLTVL.

This CDR3 is CAWSLTDRYGYTF. CDR3 coding DNA: TGTGCCTGGAGTCTGACAGATCGCTATGGCTACACCTTC. The chain couples TRBV30 to TRBJ1-2, with D possibly TRBD1 on 5 matching bases. Germline-derived CDR1 and CDR2 are GTSNPN and SVGIG (reference sequence). V was cut by 2 bases and J by 4 bases, with 11 bases left in between. CDR3 length: 13 residues.

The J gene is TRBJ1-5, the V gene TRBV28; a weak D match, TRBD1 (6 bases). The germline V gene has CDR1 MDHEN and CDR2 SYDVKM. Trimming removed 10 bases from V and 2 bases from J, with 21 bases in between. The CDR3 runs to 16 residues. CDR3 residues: CATLGQGPGGNQPQHF. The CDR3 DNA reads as TGTGCCACGCTCGGCCAGGGGCCGGGCGGCAATCAGCCCCAGCATTTT.